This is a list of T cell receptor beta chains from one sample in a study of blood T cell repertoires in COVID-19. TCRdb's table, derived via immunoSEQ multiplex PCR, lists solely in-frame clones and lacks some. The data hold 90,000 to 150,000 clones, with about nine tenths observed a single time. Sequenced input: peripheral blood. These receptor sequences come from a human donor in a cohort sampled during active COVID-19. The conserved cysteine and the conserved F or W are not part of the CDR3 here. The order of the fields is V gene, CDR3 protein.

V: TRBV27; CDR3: ASSLYREGTEAF
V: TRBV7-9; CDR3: ASSLLLSSGNTIY
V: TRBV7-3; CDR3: ASSRGQGARHGELF
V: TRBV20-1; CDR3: SAIDGGGTDTQY
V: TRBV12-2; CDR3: ASRLIIRRLAGGTGYNEQF
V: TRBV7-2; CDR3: ASSLTGAYEQY
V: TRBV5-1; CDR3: ASSLGQAPNTEAF
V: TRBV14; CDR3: ASSQGLAGVWEQY
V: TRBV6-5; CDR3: ASKRQMNTEAF
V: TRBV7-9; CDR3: ASNPNFENSPLH
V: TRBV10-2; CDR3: ASSESGLGGEQY
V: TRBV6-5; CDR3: ASSPMTGVNTEAF
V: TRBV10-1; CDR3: ASSESSTGEAF
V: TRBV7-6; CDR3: ASSLASLSTDTQY
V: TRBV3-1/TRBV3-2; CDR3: ASSQDWSSYEQY
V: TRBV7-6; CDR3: ASSDHRGGREQY
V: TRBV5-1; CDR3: ASSLTGGDQPQH
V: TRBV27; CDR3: ASSLSRIRDREY
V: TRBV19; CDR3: ASSMLGLAGGPQY
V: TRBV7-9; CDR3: ASSLGVSGGTVPPDEQF
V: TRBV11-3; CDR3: ASSSLGERGTQY
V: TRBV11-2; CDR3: ASSLRGRGDETQY
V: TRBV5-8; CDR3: ASSSRGGNQPQH
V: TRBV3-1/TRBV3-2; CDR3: ASSGFPGQGKNEQY
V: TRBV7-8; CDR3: ASSPDRGLLAKNIQY
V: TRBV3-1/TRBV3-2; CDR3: ASSPGTGLITLH
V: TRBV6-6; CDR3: ASLGFGDRGYEQY
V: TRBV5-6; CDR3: ASSLGQGVGYT
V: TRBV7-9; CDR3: ASSELSGGTQY
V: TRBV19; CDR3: ASKRGQVGQPQH
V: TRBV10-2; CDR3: ASSESPYRVGIEKLF
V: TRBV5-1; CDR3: ASSLIGGEQY
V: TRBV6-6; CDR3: ASSYEDYYGYT
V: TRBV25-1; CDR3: ATQGLAGIQETQY
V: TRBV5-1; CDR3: ASSPGTSGSGEQF
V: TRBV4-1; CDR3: ASSQERGQGGRGNEKLF
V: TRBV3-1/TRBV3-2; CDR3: ASSQPGRSYEQY
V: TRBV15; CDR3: ATSRDWSGSLTDTQY
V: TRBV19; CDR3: ASSIPSGGAADTQY
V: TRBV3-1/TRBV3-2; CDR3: ASSQPGLSTYEQY
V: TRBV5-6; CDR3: ASSLVAGPYTDTQY
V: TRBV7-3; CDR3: ASSPRGTGVNTEAF
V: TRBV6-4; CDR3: ASSDAGTGNEQF
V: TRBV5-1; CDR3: ASSLGLAGGNNEQF
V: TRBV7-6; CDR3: ASIPKQDRGSLTDTQY
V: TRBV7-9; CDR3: ASSLEGNGNTIY
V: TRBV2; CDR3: ASRREAGGNTIY
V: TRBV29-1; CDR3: SEQTGLLYT
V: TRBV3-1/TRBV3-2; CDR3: ASTPLAAQETQY
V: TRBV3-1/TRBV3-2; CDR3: ASNRGYNSPLH
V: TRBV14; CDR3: ASSNTGSRRDTQY
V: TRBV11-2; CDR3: ASSLRRGANTEAF